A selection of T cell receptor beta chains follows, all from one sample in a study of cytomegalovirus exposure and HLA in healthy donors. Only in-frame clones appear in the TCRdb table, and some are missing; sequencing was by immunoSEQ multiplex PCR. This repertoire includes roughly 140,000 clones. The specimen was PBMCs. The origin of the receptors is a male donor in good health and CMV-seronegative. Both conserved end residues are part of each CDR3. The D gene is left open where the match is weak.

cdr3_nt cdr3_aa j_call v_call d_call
TGTGCCAGCAGCGTCCACTCTAGCGGGGGTACCTACGAGCAGTACTTC CASSVHSSGGTYEQYF TRBJ2-7 TRBV9 TRBD2
TGTGCCACCAGCAGAGCGGGAGGGCCCGGGGAGCTGTTTTTT CATSRAGGPGELFF TRBJ2-2 TRBV15 TRBD2
TGCAGCGTTGCCCCAGGACAGAACTATGGCTACACCTTC CSVAPGQNYGYTF TRBJ1-2 TRBV29-1 -
TGCGCCAGCAGCTCGGGACAAATCCGGGAGACCCAGTACTTC CASSSGQIRETQYF TRBJ2-5 TRBV5-1 -
TGTGCCAGCACCGGGACAGGGGGCGAGACCCAGTACTTC CASTGTGGETQYF TRBJ2-5 TRBV2 TRBD1
TGTGCCTGGCGGTGGGGCGGAACTAGCACAGATACGCAGTATTTT CAWRWGGTSTDTQYF TRBJ2-3 TRBV30 -
TGTGCCAGCAGCTTGGCGGCAATCGGACTAGTGGGAGAGACCCAGTACTTC CASSLAAIGLVGETQYF TRBJ2-5 TRBV5-5 TRBD2
TGTGCCAGCAGTTTGGGGCAGGGGGCGGACACCATATATTTT CASSLGQGADTIYF TRBJ1-3 TRBV27 TRBD1
TGTGCCAGTAGTCAAACAACAGGGGGCGGAGAAAAACTGTTTTTT CASSQTTGGGEKLFF TRBJ1-4 TRBV19 TRBD1
TGTGCCAGCAGCTTGACTAGCGGGAGCTCCTACGAGCAGTACTTC CASSLTSGSSYEQYF TRBJ2-7 TRBV6-5 TRBD2
TGTGCCAGCAGATCTATCGTGCGATCCGAGCAGTACTTC CASRSIVRSEQYF TRBJ2-7 TRBV6-5 -
TGTGCCAGCAGCATAACGACAGGGGCGAACACTGAAGCTTTCTTT CASSITTGANTEAFF TRBJ1-1 TRBV7-9 TRBD1
TGTGCCAGTAGTATGGACAGGGACGATCAGCCCCAGCATTTT CASSMDRDDQPQHF TRBJ1-5 TRBV19 TRBD1
TGTGCCAGCAGACCCCGCGATTCTTACACTGAAGCTTTCTTT CASRPRDSYTEAFF TRBJ1-1 TRBV28 -
TGTGCCAGCAGTTCCCGGGGGGGCCGGCAGCCCCAGCATTTT CASSSRGGRQPQHF TRBJ1-5 TRBV27 -
TGTGCCTGGAGTGTTATGGGGAGCGAGCAGTACTTC CAWSVMGSEQYF TRBJ2-7 TRBV30 -
TGTGCCAGCTCTCTTCGACAGGGAGGTATGAACACTGAAGCTTTCTTT CASSLRQGGMNTEAFF TRBJ1-1 TRBV18 TRBD1
TGTGCCGGTTCCGGGGGTTTAAGCAATCAGCCCCAGCATTTT CAGSGGLSNQPQHF TRBJ1-5 TRBV28 -
TGTGCCAGCAGTTCCCCGGGGGAATTTCGTGAAAAACTGTTTTTT CASSSPGEFREKLFF TRBJ1-4 TRBV28 -
TGCAGCGGGCGTGGGGGAGGGTACACTGAAGCTTTCTTT CSGRGGGYTEAFF TRBJ1-1 TRBV29-1 -
TGTGCCAGCAGCTGGACAGGGGTTGGGGGTTCACCCCTCCACTTT CASSWTGVGGSPLHF TRBJ1-6 TRBV9 TRBD1
TGTGCCAGCAGCGTAGGGAAGGGGCTTACCACCGGGGAGCTGTTTTTT CASSVGKGLTTGELFF TRBJ2-2 TRBV9 -
TGTGCCACCAGCAGGTATCTGGGGAGGGAGACCCAGTACTTC CATSRYLGRETQYF TRBJ2-5 TRBV15 -
TGTGCCAGCAGCGACGGGGTGCCCAATCAGCCCCAGCATTTT CASSDGVPNQPQHF TRBJ1-5 TRBV9 -
TGTGCCAGCAGCCTAATCCCCGCCAGCACTGAAGCTTTCTTT CASSLIPASTEAFF TRBJ1-1 TRBV7-3 -
TGTGCCTGGAGTGTTCGGGATCAGCCCCAGCATTTT CAWSVRDQPQHF TRBJ1-5 TRBV30 -
TGTGCCAGCAGCCCTGGACAGGAGGCCTACGAGCAGTACTTC CASSPGQEAYEQYF TRBJ2-7 TRBV9 TRBD1
TGTGCCAGCAGCCTAACTAGCGGGAGCCTCGGCGAGCAGTACTTC CASSLTSGSLGEQYF TRBJ2-7 TRBV7-8 TRBD2
TGTGCCAGCAGCATGCCGGGACAGGGGGCAGACGAGCAGTACTTC CASSMPGQGADEQYF TRBJ2-7 TRBV5-4 TRBD1
TGTGCCAGTATAGACCGGGACAGGATGAACACTGAAGCTTTCTTT CASIDRDRMNTEAFF TRBJ1-1 TRBV19 TRBD1
TGTGCCAGTAAAGGGGGATTCACCGGGGAGCTGTTTTTT CASKGGFTGELFF TRBJ2-2 TRBV19 -
TGCAGCGTAACGACAGGAAAAGCTTTCTTT CSVTTGKAFF TRBJ1-1 TRBV29-1 -
TGTGCCTGGAGTGGCGGACAGGGTTTTCAGCCCCAGCATTTT CAWSGGQGFQPQHF TRBJ1-5 TRBV30 TRBD1
TGCAGCGTTGGAGACAGGGCTTACTCTGTTGAGCAGTTCTTC CSVGDRAYSVEQFF TRBJ2-1 TRBV29-1 TRBD1
TGTGCCAGCTCACCGGTAGGAGGGGAGAGCAATCAGCCCCAGCATTTT CASSPVGGESNQPQHF TRBJ1-5 TRBV18 -
TGCAGCGTTCGGGTAGCGGCGAACACCGGGGAGCTGTTTTTT CSVRVAANTGELFF TRBJ2-2 TRBV29-1 -
TGTGCCAGCAGGAGAACTAGCGGGAGCTCCTACAATGAGCAGTTCTTC CASRRTSGSSYNEQFF TRBJ2-1 TRBV5-6 TRBD2
TGTGCCAGCAGCTTACGGGTGGCATATGGCTACACCTTC CASSLRVAYGYTF TRBJ1-2 TRBV7-2 -
TGTGCCAGCAGTACAGGGACAGGGAGTCCCTATGGCTACACCTTC CASSTGTGSPYGYTF TRBJ1-2 TRBV28 TRBD1
TGCGCCAGCAGCCCCCGACAGGCCCCCGTTGGGTCACCCCTCCACTTT CASSPRQAPVGSPLHF TRBJ1-6 TRBV4-3 -
TGCGCCAGCAGCCAAGCGTGGGGGGACAGGGCAGTGCACGAGCAGTACTTC CASSQAWGDRAVHEQYF TRBJ2-7 TRBV4-1 TRBD1
TGTGCCAGTTCGGACAGGAACACTGAAGCTTTCTTT CASSDRNTEAFF TRBJ1-1 TRBV19 -
TGCGCCAGCAGCCTCCTGAGTCCGGCTGGAAACACCATATATTTT CASSLLSPAGNTIYF TRBJ1-3 TRBV5-1 -
TGTGCCAGCAGTGACACGGCTTACAGGGATGAAAAACTGTTTTTT CASSDTAYRDEKLFF TRBJ1-4 TRBV6-1 -
TGTGCCAGCAGTGGCCAGGAAGGGACAGGGCGCAGGAATGAGCAGTTCTTC CASSGQEGTGRRNEQFF TRBJ2-1 TRBV6-4 TRBD1
TGCGCCAGCAGCTTGCACTCTTCCTACGAGCAGTACTTC CASSLHSSYEQYF TRBJ2-7 TRBV5-1 -
TGTGCCAGCTCACCCCAGGGTACCGGGGAGCTGTTTTTT CASSPQGTGELFF TRBJ2-2 TRBV18 -
TGTGCCAGCAGCTTGTTAGCGGGAGGGGGCACAGATACGCAGTATTTT CASSLLAGGGTDTQYF TRBJ2-3 TRBV7-6 TRBD2
TGCAGCGTCACCGGGACTAGCGGGAGCCGAGATACGCAGTATTTT CSVTGTSGSRDTQYF TRBJ2-3 TRBV29-1 TRBD2
TGTGCCAGCAGCTTTGAAACTTACGAGCAGTACTTC CASSFETYEQYF TRBJ2-7 TRBV7-9 -
TGCAGCGTTCCCGGACCTAGGGCAGCGGATGAAGCTTTCTTT CSVPGPRAADEAFF TRBJ1-1 TRBV29-1 -
TGTGCCAGCAGCCAAGCGACAGGGGGCAACTATGGCTACACCTTC CASSQATGGNYGYTF TRBJ1-2 TRBV4-2 TRBD1